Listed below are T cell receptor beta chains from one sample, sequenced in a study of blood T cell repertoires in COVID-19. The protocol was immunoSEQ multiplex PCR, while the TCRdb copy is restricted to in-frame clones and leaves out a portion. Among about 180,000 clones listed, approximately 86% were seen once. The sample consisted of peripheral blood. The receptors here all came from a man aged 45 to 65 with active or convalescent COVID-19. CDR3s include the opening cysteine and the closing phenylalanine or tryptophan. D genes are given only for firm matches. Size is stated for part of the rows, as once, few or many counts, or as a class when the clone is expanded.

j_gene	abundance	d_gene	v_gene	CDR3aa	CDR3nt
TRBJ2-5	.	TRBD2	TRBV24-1	CATGGTSGGLGETQYF	TGTGCCACCGGGGGGACTAGCGGGGGACTAGGAGAGACCCAGTACTTC
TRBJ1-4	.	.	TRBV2	CASGQGWAEKLFF	TGTGCCAGCGGGCAGGGATGGGCAGAAAAACTGTTTTTT
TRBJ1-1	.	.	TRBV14	CASKRGGMNTEAFF	TGTGCCAGCAAACGGGGGGGGATGAACACTGAAGCTTTCTTT
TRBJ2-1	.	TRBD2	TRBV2	CASSSTSGVGNEQFF	TGTGCCAGCAGTTCTACTAGCGGGGTTGGAAATGAGCAGTTCTTC
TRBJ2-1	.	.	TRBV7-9	CASSSGVNEQFF	TGTGCCAGCAGTTCAGGGGTAAATGAGCAGTTCTTC
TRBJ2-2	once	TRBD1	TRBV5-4	CASSRETGGLTGELFF	TGTGCCAGCAGCCGGGAGACAGGGGGCTTGACCGGGGAGCTGTTTTTT
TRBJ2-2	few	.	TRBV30	CAYPQRERDTGELFF	TGTGCCTACCCCCAACGGGAGAGGGACACCGGGGAGCTGTTTTTT
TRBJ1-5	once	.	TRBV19	CASSHNLGGEPQHF	TGTGCCAGTAGCCACAACCTAGGGGGGGAGCCCCAGCATTTT
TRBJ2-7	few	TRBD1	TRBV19	CASSIVGDRGEQYF	TGTGCCAGTAGTATAGTAGGGGACAGGGGCGAGCAGTACTTC
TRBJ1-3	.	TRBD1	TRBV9	CASSVRDRVSGNTIYF	TGTGCCAGCAGCGTCCGGGACAGGGTTTCTGGAAACACCATATATTTT
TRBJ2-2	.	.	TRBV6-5	CASSKSPRELFF	TGTGCCAGCAGTAAAAGCCCCCGGGAGCTGTTTTTT
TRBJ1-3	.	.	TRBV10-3	CAIRQGAGNTIYF	TGTGCCATCAGACAGGGTGCTGGAAACACCATATATTTT
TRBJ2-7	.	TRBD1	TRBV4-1	CASSQTGDREQYF	TGCGCCAGCAGCCAGACAGGGGATCGCGAGCAGTACTTC
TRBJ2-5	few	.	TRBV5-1	CASSLVSSQETQYF	TGCGCCAGCAGCTTGGTGTCATCACAAGAGACCCAGTACTTC
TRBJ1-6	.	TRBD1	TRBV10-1	CASSSGTDLSPLHF	TGCGCCAGCAGTTCCGGGACAGATCTTTCACCCCTCCACTTT
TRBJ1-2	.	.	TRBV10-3	CAISEGVGGHGYTF	TGTGCCATCAGTGAGGGGGTCGGGGGTCATGGCTACACCTTC
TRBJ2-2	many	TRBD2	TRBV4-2	CASSQLGLAEDTGELFF	TGTGCCAGCAGCCAATTGGGACTAGCGGAAGACACCGGGGAGCTGTTTTTT
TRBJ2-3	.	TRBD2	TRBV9	CASTSGLAGTSSTDTQYF	TGTGCCAGCACCTCGGGACTAGCGGGTACCTCTAGCACAGATACGCAGTATTTT
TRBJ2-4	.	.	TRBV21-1	CASSKGGDCGAKNIQYF	TGTGCCAGCAGCAAAGGGGGAGACTGTGGAGCCAAAAACATTCAGTACTTC
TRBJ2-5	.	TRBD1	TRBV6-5	CASHGQAEETQYF	TGTGCCAGCCACGGACAGGCAGAAGAGACCCAGTACTTC
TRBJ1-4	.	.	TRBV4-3	CASSQAPSPTNEKLFF	TGCGCCAGCAGCCAAGCCCCGTCCCCAACTAATGAAAAACTGTTTTTT
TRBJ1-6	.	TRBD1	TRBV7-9	CASSPRDRFQPSVSPLHF	TGTGCCAGCAGCCCCCGGGACAGGTTCCAGCCGTCGGTTTCACCCCTCCACTTT
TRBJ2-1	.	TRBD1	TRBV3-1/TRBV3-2	CASSQDLEQGKFF	TGTGCCAGCAGCCAAGATCTTGAACAGGGGAAGTTCTTC
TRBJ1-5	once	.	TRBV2	CASNPDSTNQPQHF	TGTGCCAGCAACCCGGACAGTACCAATCAGCCCCAGCATTTT
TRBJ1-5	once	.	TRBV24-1	CATSEQGLGQPQHF	TGTGCCACCAGTGAGCAGGGTTTGGGTCAGCCCCAGCATTTT
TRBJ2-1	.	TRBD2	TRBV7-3	CASSRSGGPEQFF	TGTGCCAGCAGCCGGAGCGGGGGACCTGAGCAGTTCTTC
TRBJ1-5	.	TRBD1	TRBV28	CASRGQGAYQPQHF	TGTGCCAGCAGGGGACAGGGGGCTTATCAGCCCCAGCATTTT
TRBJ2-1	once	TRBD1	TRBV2	CASTYGQGSGNEQFF	TGTGCCAGCACCTACGGACAGGGGTCGGGGAATGAGCAGTTCTTC
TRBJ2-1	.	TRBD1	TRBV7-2	CASSLAGQGFSEQFF	TGTGCCAGCAGCTTAGCTGGACAGGGTTTCAGTGAGCAGTTCTTC
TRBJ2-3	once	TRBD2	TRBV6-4	CASRPLAGGTDTQYF	TGTGCCAGCAGGCCACTAGCGGGAGGGACAGATACGCAGTATTTT
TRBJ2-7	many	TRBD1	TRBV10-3	CAISVDRGVYEQYF	TGTGCCATCAGTGTGGACAGGGGGGTCTACGAGCAGTACTTC
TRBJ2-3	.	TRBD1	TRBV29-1	CSVNRGILDTQYF	TGCAGCGTCAACAGGGGAATCCTTGATACGCAGTATTTT
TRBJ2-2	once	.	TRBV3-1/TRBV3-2	CASSQFGGTPGELFF	TGTGCCAGCAGCCAGTTCGGGGGAACACCCGGGGAGCTGTTTTTT
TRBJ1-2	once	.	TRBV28	CASSVQGKYGYTF	TGTGCCAGCAGCGTACAGGGAAAATATGGCTACACCTTC
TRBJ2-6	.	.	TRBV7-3	CASSLKPTGNSGANVLTF	TGTGCCAGCAGCTTAAAACCGACAGGCAACTCTGGGGCCAACGTCCTGACTTTC
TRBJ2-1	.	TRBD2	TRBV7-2	CASSFGGLAGKYNEQFF	TGTGCCAGCAGCTTTGGGGGACTAGCGGGAAAGTACAATGAGCAGTTCTTC
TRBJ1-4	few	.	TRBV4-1	CASSLAATEKLFF	TGCGCCAGCAGCCTCGCCGCGACAGAAAAACTGTTTTTT
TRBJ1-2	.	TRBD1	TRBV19	CASRTGTEDGYTF	TGTGCCAGTAGGACCGGGACAGAAGATGGCTACACCTTC
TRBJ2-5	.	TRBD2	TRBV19	CASSIVGDAGLAGLETQYF	TGTGCCAGTAGTATAGTTGGGGACGCGGGACTAGCGGGACTAGAGACCCAGTACTTC
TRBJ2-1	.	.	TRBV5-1	CASSLEGQGNEQFF	TGCGCCAGCAGCTTGGAGGGACAAGGCAATGAGCAGTTCTTC
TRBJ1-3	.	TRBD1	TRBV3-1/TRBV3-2	CASSQEGTGFTIYF	TGTGCCAGCAGCCAAGAGGGGACAGGGTTCACCATATATTTT
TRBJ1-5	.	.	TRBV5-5	CASSFAGSNQPQHF	TGTGCCAGCAGCTTCGCAGGGAGCAATCAGCCCCAGCATTTT
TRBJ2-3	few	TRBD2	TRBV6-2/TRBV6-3	CASSYSGLAGDTQYF	TGTGCCAGCAGTTACTCGGGACTAGCGGGGGATACGCAGTATTTT
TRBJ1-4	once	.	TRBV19	CASTDIGVRANEKLFF	TGTGCCAGTACCGACATCGGGGTAAGGGCTAATGAAAAACTGTTTTTT
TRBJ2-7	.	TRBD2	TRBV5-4	CASSPTAGGSYEQYF	TGTGCCAGCAGCCCTACAGCGGGAGGCTCCTACGAGCAGTACTTC
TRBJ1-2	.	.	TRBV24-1	CATSDHTGLEGYTF	TGTGCCACCAGTGATCACACAGGTTTGGAGGGCTACACCTTC
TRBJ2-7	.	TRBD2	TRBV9	CASSVGGGFLYEQYF	TGTGCCAGCAGCGTAGGGGGGGGTTTCCTCTACGAGCAGTACTTC
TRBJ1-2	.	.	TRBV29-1	CSVESGDGRYTF	TGCAGCGTTGAATCCGGGGATGGGCGCTACACCTTC
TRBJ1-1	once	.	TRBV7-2	CASSLYRNTEAFF	TGTGCCAGCAGCTTATATAGGAACACTGAAGCTTTCTTT
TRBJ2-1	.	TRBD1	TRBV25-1	CASSQTGGIGANEQFF	TGTGCCAGCAGTCAGACAGGGGGTATTGGAGCGAATGAGCAGTTCTTC
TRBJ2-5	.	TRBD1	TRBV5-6	CASSKTGGGETQYF	TGTGCCAGCAGCAAGACAGGGGGCGGGGAGACCCAGTACTTC